These T cell receptor beta chains were read from a single sample in a study of graft-versus-host responses after intestinal transplantation. Some clones are missing from TCRdb's copy, which holds only in-frame ones; the method was immunoSEQ multiplex PCR. The sample includes about 15,000 clones, approximately 70% of them seen just once. The sequencing here drew on ileum tissue, taken around 99 weeks after intestinal transplantation. Receptors originate from a human patient who received an intestinal transplant, so some T cells may come from the graft donor. Each CDR3 is given with its conserved first and last residue. The D gene is left open where the match is weak. Size is omitted from some rows. Given values are once, few, many or a class for expanded clones.

j_gene,abundance,v_gene,d_gene,CDR3aa,CDR3nt
TRBJ2-7,once,TRBV7-2,TRBD2,CASSLVGGDSYEQYF,TGTGCCAGCAGCTTAGTCGGGGGGGACTCCTACGAGCAGTACTTC
TRBJ1-2,.,TRBV5-4,.,CASSGPGYGYTF,TGTGCCAGCAGCGGACCTGGCTATGGCTACACCTTC
TRBJ2-3,once,TRBV11-3,TRBD2,CASSPGLAGATQYF,TGTGCCAGCAGCCCGGGACTAGCGGGAGCTACGCAGTATTTT
TRBJ2-1,.,TRBV27,.,CASSLTRFYNEQFF,TGTGCCAGCAGTTTGACTAGATTCTACAATGAGCAGTTCTTC
TRBJ2-5,.,TRBV11-2,.,CASSLLRETQYF,TGTGCCAGCAGCTTGTTGAGGGAGACCCAGTACTTC
TRBJ1-2,few,TRBV5-6,.,CASSSSGPFQGLYGYTF,TGTGCCAGCAGCTCGAGCGGACCCTTTCAGGGGCTCTATGGCTACACCTTC
TRBJ2-1,.,TRBV9,.,CASSVEGYNEQFF,TGTGCCAGCAGCGTAGAGGGCTACAATGAGCAGTTCTTC
TRBJ1-1,few,TRBV7-2,.,CASSFSPPNTEAFF,TGTGCCAGCAGCTTTAGTCCCCCCAACACTGAAGCTTTCTTT
TRBJ1-2,.,TRBV6-6,.,CASRSTRSGGGYTF,TGTGCCAGCAGATCCACCCGGAGTGGCGGGGGCTACACCTTC
TRBJ2-1,.,TRBV28,TRBD2,CASSTLGREGFDEQFF,TGTGCCAGCAGTACCCTTGGGCGGGAGGGATTCGATGAGCAGTTCTTC
TRBJ2-3,medium-sized,TRBV4-2,.,CASSQHRDTQYF,TGTGCCAGCAGCCAACACAGAGATACGCAGTATTTT
TRBJ1-1,.,TRBV6-5,.,CASSYRGSNTEAFF,TGTGCCAGCAGTTACAGGGGGTCGAACACTGAAGCTTTCTTT
TRBJ1-2,.,TRBV5-1,.,CASSLDGNGYTF,TGCGCCAGCAGCTTGGACGGCAATGGCTACACCTTC